These 14 T cell receptor beta chains were sequenced from one sample in a study of CXCR3-negative and CXCR3-positive naive CD8 T cells. Through 5' RACE with UMI labels, the TRB cDNA libraries were prepared. For each CDR3 protein, TCRdb gives one entry from its re-call of the 5' RACE reads, without DNA. The table for this sample gives around 81,000 distinct CDR3 sequences. The sample consisted of naive CXCR3- CD8+ T cells from blood. The subset denotes: CD45RO-CCR7+CD27+CD95- naive CD8+ T cells lacking CXCR3 (TNR3-). The source is a human donor in good health. Some clones in this sample may be carry-over from other donors' samples.

The V gene is TRBV2, the J gene TRBJ2-1; TCRdb's assignment of TRBD2 cannot be checked, as there is no DNA. The germline V gene encodes CDR1 SNHLY and CDR2 FYNNEI. The CDR3 runs to 16 residues. The CDR3 here is CASSEGLAVGYNEQFF.

This chain joins TRBV28 and TRBJ2-1; with no DNA, the TCRdb D assignment of TRBD2 cannot be verified. This CDR3 spans 19 amino acids. The V gene's germline CDR1 is MDHEN and CDR2 SYDVKM. The CDR3: CASSTRLARTGLSYNEQFF. The entire variable domain, with the rest obtained from reference TRBV28 and TRBJ2-1, is as follows: DVKVTQSSRYLVKRTGEKVFLECVQDMDHENMFWYRQDPGLGLRLIYFSYDVKMKEKGDIPEGYSVSREKKERFSLILESASTNQTSMYLCASSTRLARTGLSYNEQFFGPGTRLTVL.

The gene calls are TRBV4-3 and TRBJ1-6; TCRdb lists TRBD1, though no DNA is available to test this call. CDR1 is LGHNA and CDR2 is YSLEER in the germline V gene. The CDR3 extends over 19 amino acids. The CDR3: CASSQGGPGTSSYNSPLHF.

The chain is built from TRBV29-1 and TRBJ2-7; TCRdb's D call of TRBD1 is untestable without DNA. The germline CDR1 and CDR2 sequences are SQVTM and ANQGSEA. The CDR3 has 14 amino acids. CDR3 protein: CSVESGTGQYEQYF.

The rearrangement links TRBV29-1 to TRBJ2-3; without DNA, the TCRdb call of TRBD2 cannot be checked. Germline V gene lookup returns CDR1 SQVTM and CDR2 ANQGSEA. The CDR3 extends over 15 amino acids. This chain's CDR3 is CSVDGHQLSGDTQYF.

The V call is TRBV28, the J call TRBJ2-1; TCRdb's assignment of TRBD1 cannot be checked, as there is no DNA. The length of the CDR3 is 16 residues. The germline V gene has CDR1 MDHEN and CDR2 SYDVKM. The CDR3 sequence: CASSLGDRAPYNEQFF. The full variable domain, in which reference TRBV28 and TRBJ2-1 provide the parts outside the CDR3, is DVKVTQSSRYLVKRTGEKVFLECVQDMDHENMFWYRQDPGLGLRLIYFSYDVKMKEKGDIPEGYSVSREKKERFSLILESASTNQTSMYLCASSLGDRAPYNEQFFGPGTRLTVL.

The chain combines TRBV29-1 with TRBJ1-1; absent DNA, TCRdb's TRBD1 call cannot be checked. The CDR3 is made up of 14 amino acids. CDR1 is SQVTM, CDR2 ANQGSEA, per germline. The chain's CDR3 is CSVEPRGGNTEAFF.

CDR3 protein: CASSPGQPYEQYF. V usage is TRBV7-9 and J usage is TRBJ2-7. Germline CDR1 and CDR2: SEHNR and FQNEAQ (reference sequence). CDR3 length equals 13 residues.

The rearrangement links TRBV29-1 to TRBJ1-1. CDR1 and CDR2 from the germline V gene are SQVTM and ANQGSEA. The CDR3 runs 16 residues. The CDR3 protein is CSAGGGERPETRSAFF. Complete variable domain (other parts from reference TRBV29-1 and TRBJ1-1): SAVISQKPSRDICQRGTSLTIQCQVDSQVTMMFWYRQQPGQSLTLIATANQGSEATYESGFVIDKFPISRPNLTFSTLTVSNMSPEDSSIYLCSAGGGERPETRSAFFGQGTRLTVV.

This sequence joins TRBV6-5 and TRBJ2-1; the D call of TRBD1 rests on TCRdb alone, since no DNA is present to check it. The germline V gene encodes CDR1 MNHEY and CDR2 SVGAGI. This CDR3 comprises 13 residues. CDR3 protein: CASSYSPGSGQFF.

V gene TRBV9 combines with J gene TRBJ2-3; TCRdb selects TRBD1, and the lack of DNA leaves this call unchecked. CDR1 is SGDLS, CDR2 YYNGEE, per germline. The CDR3 runs 14 residues. The CDR3 spells CASSPWGGTDTQYF.

The chain carries TRBV6-2 or TRBV6-3 and TRBJ1-5. Germline V gene sequence: CDR1 MNHEY, CDR2 SVGEGT. The CDR3 totals 15 residues. CDR3 sequence reads: CASSYAVYSNKPQHF.

CDR3 region: CASSLNRGGSDEQYF. The V call is TRBV27, the J call TRBJ2-7; TCRdb's assignment of TRBD1 cannot be checked, as there is no DNA. Per germline, CDR1 MNHEY and CDR2 SMNVEV (reference sequence). The CDR3 covers 15 residues.

V gene TRBV6-5 combines with J gene TRBJ1-6. Germline lookup yields CDR1 MNHEY and CDR2 SVGAGI. There are 14 residues in the CDR3. The CDR3 protein is CASSQDFYNSPLHF.